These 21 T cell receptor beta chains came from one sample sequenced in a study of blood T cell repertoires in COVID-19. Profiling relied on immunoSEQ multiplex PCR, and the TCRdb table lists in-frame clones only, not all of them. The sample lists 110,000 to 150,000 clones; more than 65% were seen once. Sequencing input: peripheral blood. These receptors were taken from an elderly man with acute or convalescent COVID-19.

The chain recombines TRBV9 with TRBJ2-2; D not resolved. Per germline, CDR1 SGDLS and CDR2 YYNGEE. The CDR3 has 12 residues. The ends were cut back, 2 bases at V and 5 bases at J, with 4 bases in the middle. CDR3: CASSVKTGELFF. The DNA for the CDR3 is TGTGCCAGCAGCGTTAAAACCGGGGAGCTGTTTTTT. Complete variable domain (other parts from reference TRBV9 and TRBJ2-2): DSGVTQTPKHLITATGQRVTLRCSPRSGDLSVYWYQQSLDQGLQFLIQYYNGEERAKGNILERFSAQQFPDLHSELNLSSLELGDSALYFCASSVKTGELFFGEGSRLTVL.

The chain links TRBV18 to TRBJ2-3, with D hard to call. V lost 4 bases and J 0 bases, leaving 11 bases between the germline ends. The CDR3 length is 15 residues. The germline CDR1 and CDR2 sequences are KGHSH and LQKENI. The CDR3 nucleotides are TGTGCCAGCTCACAGCTTTTAACTAGCACAGATACGCAGTATTTT. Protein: CASSQLLTSTDTQYF.

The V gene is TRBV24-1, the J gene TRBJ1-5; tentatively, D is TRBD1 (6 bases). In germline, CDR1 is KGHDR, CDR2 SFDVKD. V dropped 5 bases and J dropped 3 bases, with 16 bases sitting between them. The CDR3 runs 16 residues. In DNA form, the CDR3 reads TGTGCCACCAGTGCCGGAGGCAGGGGATCCAATCAGCCCCAGCATTTT. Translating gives CATSAGGRGSNQPQHF.

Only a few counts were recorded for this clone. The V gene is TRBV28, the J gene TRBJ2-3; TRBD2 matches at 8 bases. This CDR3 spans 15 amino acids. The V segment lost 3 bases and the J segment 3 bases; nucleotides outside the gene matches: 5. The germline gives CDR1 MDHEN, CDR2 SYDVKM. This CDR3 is CASSLGGGKTDTQYF. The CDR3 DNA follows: TGTGCCAGCAGTTTGGGCGGGGGGAAGACAGATACGCAGTATTTT.

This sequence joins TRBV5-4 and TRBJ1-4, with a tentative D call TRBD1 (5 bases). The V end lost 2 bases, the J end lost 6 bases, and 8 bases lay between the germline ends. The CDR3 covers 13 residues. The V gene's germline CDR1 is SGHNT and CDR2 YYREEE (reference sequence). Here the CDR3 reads CASSLGGDEKLFF. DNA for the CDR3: TGTGCCAGCAGCTTAGGAGGGGATGAAAAACTGTTTTTT.

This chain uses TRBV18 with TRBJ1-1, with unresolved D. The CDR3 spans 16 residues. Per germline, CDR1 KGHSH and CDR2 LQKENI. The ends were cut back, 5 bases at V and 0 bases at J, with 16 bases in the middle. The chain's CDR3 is CASSGQALSLNTEAFF. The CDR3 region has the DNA TGTGCCAGCTCAGGCCAGGCCTTGTCATTGAACACTGAAGCTTTCTTT.

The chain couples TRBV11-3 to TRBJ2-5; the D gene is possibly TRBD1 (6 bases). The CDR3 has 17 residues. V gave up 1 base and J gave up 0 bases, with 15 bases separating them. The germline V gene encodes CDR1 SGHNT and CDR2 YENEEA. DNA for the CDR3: TGTGCCAGCAGCTTAGGATGCCGGACAGAATACCAAGAGACCCAGTACTTC. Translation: CASSLGCRTEYQETQYF. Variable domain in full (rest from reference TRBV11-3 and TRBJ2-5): EAGVVQSPRYKIIEKKQPVAFWCNPISGHNTLYWYLQNLGQGPELLIRYENEEAVDDSQLPKDRFSAERLKGVDSTLKIQPAELGDSAVYLCASSLGCRTEYQETQYFGPGTRLLVL.

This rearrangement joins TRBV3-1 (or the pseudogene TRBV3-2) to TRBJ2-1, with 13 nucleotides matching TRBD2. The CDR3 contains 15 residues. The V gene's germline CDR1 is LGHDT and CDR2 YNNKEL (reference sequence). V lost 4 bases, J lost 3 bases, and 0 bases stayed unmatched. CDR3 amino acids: CASSRLAGGYNEQFF. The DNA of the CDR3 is TGTGCCAGCAGCCGACTAGCGGGGGGCTACAATGAGCAGTTCTTC.

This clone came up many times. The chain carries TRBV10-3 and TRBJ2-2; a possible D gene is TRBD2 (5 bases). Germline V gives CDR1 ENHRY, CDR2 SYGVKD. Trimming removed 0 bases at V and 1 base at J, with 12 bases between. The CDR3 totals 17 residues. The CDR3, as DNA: TGTGCCATCAGTGAGTCGAGGGTAGAGGGGAACACCGGGGAGCTGTTTTTT. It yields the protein CAISESRVEGNTGELFF.

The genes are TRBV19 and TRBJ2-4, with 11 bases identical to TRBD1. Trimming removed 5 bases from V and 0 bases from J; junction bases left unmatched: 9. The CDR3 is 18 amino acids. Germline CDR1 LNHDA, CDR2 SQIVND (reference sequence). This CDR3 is CASSPGQGANLAKNIQYF. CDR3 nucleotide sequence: TGTGCCAGTAGTCCCGGACAGGGGGCCAACTTAGCCAAAAACATTCAGTACTTC.

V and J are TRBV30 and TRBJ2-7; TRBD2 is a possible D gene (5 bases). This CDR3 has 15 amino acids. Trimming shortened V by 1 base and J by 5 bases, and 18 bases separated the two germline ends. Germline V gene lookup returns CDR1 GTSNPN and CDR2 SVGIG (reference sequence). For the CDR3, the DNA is TGTGCCTGGAGTGCCCCGTGGAGGAGGACGGACGAGCAGTACTTC. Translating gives CAWSAPWRRTDEQYF.

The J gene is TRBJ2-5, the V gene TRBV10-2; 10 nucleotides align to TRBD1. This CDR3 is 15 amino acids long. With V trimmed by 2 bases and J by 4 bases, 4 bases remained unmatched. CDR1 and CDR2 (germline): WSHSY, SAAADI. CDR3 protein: CASSERTGGPETQYF. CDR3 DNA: TGCGCCAGCAGTGAGCGGACAGGGGGACCAGAGACCCAGTACTTC.

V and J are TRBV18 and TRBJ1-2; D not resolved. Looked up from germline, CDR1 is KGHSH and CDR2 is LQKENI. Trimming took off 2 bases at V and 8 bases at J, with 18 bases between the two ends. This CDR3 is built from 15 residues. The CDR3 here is CASSPSKRTIEGYTF. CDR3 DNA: TGTGCCAGCTCACCATCCAAGAGAACGATAGAGGGCTACACCTTC.

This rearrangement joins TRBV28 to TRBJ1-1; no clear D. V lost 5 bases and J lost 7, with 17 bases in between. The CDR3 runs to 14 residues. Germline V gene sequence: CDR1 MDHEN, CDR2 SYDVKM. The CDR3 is CASSPHAGSGEAFF. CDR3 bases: TGTGCCAGCAGTCCCCATGCGGGTTCGGGTGAAGCTTTCTTT. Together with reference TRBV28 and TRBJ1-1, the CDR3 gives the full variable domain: DVKVTQSSRYLVKRTGEKVFLECVQDMDHENMFWYRQDPGLGLRLIYFSYDVKMKEKGDIPEGYSVSREKKERFSLILESASTNQTSMYLCASSPHAGSGEAFFGQGTRLTVV.

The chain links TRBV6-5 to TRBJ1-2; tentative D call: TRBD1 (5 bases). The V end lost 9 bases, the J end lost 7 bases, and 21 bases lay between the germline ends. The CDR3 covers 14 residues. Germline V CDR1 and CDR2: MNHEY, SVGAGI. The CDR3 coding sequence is TGTGCCAGTTCGTTAAGGCGTCAGGGAGGTGGCTACACCTTC. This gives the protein CASSLRRQGGGYTF.

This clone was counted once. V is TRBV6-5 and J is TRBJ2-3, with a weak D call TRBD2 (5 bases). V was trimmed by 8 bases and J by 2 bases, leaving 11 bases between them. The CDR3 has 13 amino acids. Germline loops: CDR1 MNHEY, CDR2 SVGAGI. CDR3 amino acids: CASVWEYTDTQYF. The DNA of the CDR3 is TGTGCCAGCGTATGGGAGTACACAGATACGCAGTATTTT.

In nucleotides, the CDR3 is TGCGCCAGCAGCTCCGGGTCCCCTGAGCAGTACTTC. Translating gives CASSSGSPEQYF. V and J are TRBV5-1 and TRBJ2-7, with no clear D. The CDR3 spans 12 residues. CDR1 SGHRS and CDR2 YFSETQ come from the germline V gene. V was pared by 3 bases and J by 7 bases, with 11 bases between. Full variable domain (remainder filled in from reference TRBV5-1 and TRBJ2-7): KAGVTQTPRYLIKTRGQQVTLSCSPISGHRSVSWYQQTPGQGLQFLFEYFSETQRNKGNFPGRFSGRQFSNSRSEMNVSTLELGDSALYLCASSSGSPEQYFGPGTRLTVT.

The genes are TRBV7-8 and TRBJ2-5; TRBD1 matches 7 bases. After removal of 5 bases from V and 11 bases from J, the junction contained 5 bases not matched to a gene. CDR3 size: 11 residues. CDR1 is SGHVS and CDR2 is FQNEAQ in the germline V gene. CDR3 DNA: TGTGCCAGCAGCCTTCCGGGACAGCAGTACTTC. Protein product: CASSLPGQQYF.

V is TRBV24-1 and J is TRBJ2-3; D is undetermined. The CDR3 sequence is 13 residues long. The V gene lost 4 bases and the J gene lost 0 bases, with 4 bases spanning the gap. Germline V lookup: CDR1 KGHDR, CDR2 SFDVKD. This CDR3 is CATSDLSTDTQYF. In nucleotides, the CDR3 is TGTGCCACCAGTGACCTTAGCACAGATACGCAGTATTTT.

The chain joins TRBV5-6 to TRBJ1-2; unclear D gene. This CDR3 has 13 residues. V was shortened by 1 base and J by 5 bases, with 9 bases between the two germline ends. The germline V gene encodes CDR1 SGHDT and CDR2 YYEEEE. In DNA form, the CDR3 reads TGTGCCAGCAGCTTGAACTCAAGATATGGCTACACCTTC. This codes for CASSLNSRYGYTF. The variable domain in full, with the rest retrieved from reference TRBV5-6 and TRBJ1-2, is DAGVTQSPTHLIKTRGQQVTLRCSPKSGHDTVSWYQQALGQGPQFIFQYYEEEERQRGNFPDRFSGHQFPNYSSELNVNALLLGDSALYLCASSLNSRYGYTFGSGTRLTVV.

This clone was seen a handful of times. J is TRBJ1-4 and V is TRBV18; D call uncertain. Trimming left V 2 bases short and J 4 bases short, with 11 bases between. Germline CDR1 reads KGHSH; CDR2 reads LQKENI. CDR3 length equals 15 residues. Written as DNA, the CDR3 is TGTGCCAGCTCACCAACCCGCACATATAATGAAAAACTGTTTTTT. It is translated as CASSPTRTYNEKLFF. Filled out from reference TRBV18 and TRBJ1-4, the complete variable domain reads NAGVMQNPRHLVRRRGQEARLRCSPMKGHSHVYWYRQLPEEGLKFMVYLQKENIIDESGMPKERFSAEFPKEGPSILRIQQVVRGDSAAYFCASSPTRTYNEKLFFGSGTQLSVL.